The 2 T cell receptor beta chains below come from one sample, sequenced in a study of T cells in Graves' hyperthyroidism and ophthalmopathy. Amplification targeted TCR beta CDR3 regions from RNA transcripts. Researchers ran a first-round RT-PCR on the TCR CDR3 using the HTBI primer set. TCRdb re-derived calls from the multiplex PCR reads in MiXCR, one entry per CDR3 protein. The sample shows 540,000 or so distinct CDR3 sequences, 15% to 17% of them seen only once. The sequenced sample was blood. The receptors originated from a woman aged 25 to 39 with Graves' hyperthyroidism.

V is TRBV29-1 and J is TRBJ1-1; unclear D gene. The CDR3 is 10 residues long. Trimming pared 4 bases from V and 8 bases from J, leaving 8 bases between. The V gene's germline CDR1 is SQVTM and CDR2 ANQGSEA. The CDR3 region has the DNA TGCAGCGTTGTGCTAGCCGAAGCTTTCTTT. Translated: CSVVLAEAFF.

This clonotype appeared a few times. The chain carries TRBV5-1 and TRBJ1-2; D possibly corresponds to TRBD1 (6 bases). Germline CDR1 and CDR2: SGHRS and YFSETQ. CDR3 length equals 15 residues. The ends were cut back, 4 bases at V and 7 bases at J, with 20 bases in the middle. The CDR3 spells CASSEQTGRVGGYTF. Written as DNA, the CDR3 is TGCGCCAGCAGCGAGCAGACAGGACGGGTGGGTGGCTACACCTTC.